The 21 T cell receptor beta chains below come from one sample, sequenced in a study of CD8 T cells in Susac syndrome. The RNA, roughly 0.45 to 1 ug, was put through reverse transcription using random hexamers. One entry per CDR3 protein results from TCRdb running MiXCR on the immunoSEQ multiplex PCR reads. Here the sample spans 130,000 or so distinct CDR3 sequences, nearly 96% being singletons. The specimen was CD4+ T cells from PBMCs. The receptor source for this set is a human donor with Susac syndrome.

The chain carries TRBV6-1 and TRBJ2-7, with TRBD2 matching over 11 bases. The CDR3 extends over 17 amino acids. V dropped 6 bases and J dropped 0; count of bases not matched to a gene: 10. Germline CDR1 MNHNS, CDR2 SASEGT. CDR3 DNA: TGTGCCAGCAGACGCGGGACTAGCGGAACTGGCTCCTACGAGCAGTACTTC. Amino acid sequence: CASRRGTSGTGSYEQYF.

CDR3 nucleotide sequence: TGCAGTGCTAGAACGGACGGAAACACCATATATTTT. It codes for CSARTDGNTIYF. V and J are TRBV20-1 and TRBJ1-3; D unresolved. This CDR3 comprises 12 residues. The V end lost 2 bases, the J end lost 4 bases, and 6 bases lay between the germline ends. Germline V CDR1 and CDR2: DFQATT, SNEGSKA (reference sequence).

J is TRBJ1-4 and V is TRBV18; D gene unclear. CDR1 and CDR2 from the germline V gene are KGHSH and LQKENI. Between the trimmed V and J ends, which lost 0 bases and 7 bases, there was a span of 9 bases. The CDR3 runs 14 residues. The CDR3 bases are TGTGCCAGCTCACCACCGAAGGGCGGTGAAAAACTGTTTTTT. Amino acid sequence: CASSPPKGGEKLFF.

This chain connects TRBV29-1 to TRBJ1-1; 7 bases align to TRBD1. V shed 6 bases and J 1 base; nucleotides not matched to a gene: 5. Germline CDR1 is SQVTM and CDR2 is ANQGSEA. The CDR3 sequence is 13 residues long. Written as DNA, the CDR3 is TGCAGCGTCTCGGGACAGTGGAACACTGAAGCTTTCTTT. Protein product: CSVSGQWNTEAFF.

The rearrangement joins TRBV5-1 to TRBJ1-2; D might be TRBD1 (5 bases). This CDR3 is built from 14 residues. Germline CDR1 is SGHRS and CDR2 is YFSETQ. The germline V and J ends were trimmed by 6 bases and 4 bases, with 16 bases remaining between them. The CDR3 nucleotides read TGCGCCAGCAACGCGGATCGGGGGAGCTATGGCTACACCTTC. Its protein product is CASNADRGSYGYTF.

J is TRBJ2-3 and V is TRBV18; D is unclear. The germline V and J ends were trimmed by 1 base and 5 bases, with 4 bases remaining between them. Per germline, CDR1 KGHSH and CDR2 LQKENI. The CDR3 is made up of 12 amino acids. The CDR3 reads CASSPLRDTQYF. Written as DNA, the CDR3 is TGTGCCAGCTCACCACTGAGAGATACGCAGTATTTT. Together with reference TRBV18 and TRBJ2-3, the CDR3 gives the full variable domain: NAGVMQNPRHLVRRRGQEARLRCSPMKGHSHVYWYRQLPEEGLKFMVYLQKENIIDESGMPKERFSAEFPKEGPSILRIQQVVRGDSAAYFCASSPLRDTQYFGPGTRLTVL.

This clonotype was seen once. J is TRBJ2-5 and V is TRBV7-2; no clear D gene. This CDR3 has 14 residues. Germline-derived CDR1 and CDR2 are SGHTA and FQGNSA. V was trimmed by 8 bases and J by 3 bases, leaving 16 bases between them. The DNA for the CDR3 is TGTGCCAGCTCCCCCCGGCAGCGAGAAGAGACCCAGTACTTC. Its translation: CASSPRQREETQYF.

The chain recombines TRBV29-1 with TRBJ2-7; 9 nucleotides line up with TRBD2. Germline loops: CDR1 SQVTM, CDR2 ANQGSEA. V dropped 7 bases and J dropped 3; count of bases not matched to a gene: 4. This CDR3 is 12 amino acids long. CDR3 in DNA: TGCAGCGCTAGCGGGAAGGACTACGAGCAGTACTTC. As protein: CSASGKDYEQYF.

This chain joins TRBV24-1 and TRBJ2-1, with D possibly TRBD1 on 5 matching bases. This CDR3 comprises 15 residues. The germline V and J ends were trimmed by 1 base and 8 bases, with 14 bases remaining between them. Per the germline V gene, CDR1 is KGHDR and CDR2 is SFDVKD. CDR3 sequence (DNA): TGTGCCACCAGTGATTTCGACAGCCTGGTCGATGAGCAGTTCTTC. Protein product: CATSDFDSLVDEQFF.

The chain couples TRBV25-1 to TRBJ2-1, with D possibly matching TRBD1 (6 bases). Germline V lookup: CDR1 MGHDK, CDR2 SYGVNS. The CDR3 covers 13 residues. Trimming took off 4 bases at V and 9 bases at J, with 13 bases between the two ends. This CDR3 is CASSAKTGTEQFF. The CDR3 DNA reads as TGTGCCAGCAGTGCGAAAACAGGGACTGAGCAGTTCTTC.

The V call is TRBV14, the J call TRBJ2-7; no reliable D call. The V gene lost 5 bases and the J gene lost 3 bases, with 11 bases spanning the gap. The CDR3 is 13 residues long. CDR1 is SGHDN and CDR2 is FVKESK in the germline V gene. CDR3 coding DNA: TGTGCCAGCAGCTCCCGACCGGGCTACGAGCAGTACTTC. Protein sequence: CASSSRPGYEQYF. Combining the CDR3 with reference TRBV14 and TRBJ2-7 gives the whole variable domain EAGVTQFPSHSVIEKGQTVTLRCDPISGHDNLYWYRRVMGKEIKFLLHFVKESKQDESGMPNNRFLAERTGGTYSTLKVQPAELEDSGVYFCASSSRPGYEQYFGPGTRLTVT.

The rearrangement uses TRBV19 and TRBJ2-7; D remains unclear. With 0 bases removed from V and 6 bases from J, the gap between germline ends came to 12 bases. The length of the CDR3 is 14 residues. Germline CDR1 is LNHDA and CDR2 is SQIVND (reference sequence). CDR3 region: CASSIDNKGSEQYF. Written as DNA, the CDR3 is TGTGCCAGTAGTATAGATAATAAGGGTAGCGAGCAGTACTTC.

V is TRBV6-2 or TRBV6-3 and J is TRBJ1-5; TRBD1 aligns across 8 bases. After removal of 6 bases from V and 0 bases from J, the junction contained 7 bases not matched to a gene. This CDR3 spans 16 amino acids. Germline loops: CDR1 MNHEY, CDR2 SVGEGT. CDR3 protein: CASRPWGQDSNQPQHF. In DNA, the CDR3 is TGTGCCAGCAGGCCCTGGGGACAGGATAGCAATCAGCCCCAGCATTTT.

The rearrangement uses TRBV20-1 and TRBJ2-7; TRBD2 is a possible D gene (6 bases). This CDR3 contains 13 residues. CDR1 is DFQATT, CDR2 SNEGSKA, per germline (reference sequence). Trimming removed 3 bases from V and 3 bases from J, with 12 bases in between. The CDR3 DNA is TGCAGTGCTAGCCCGACTAGTCTCTACGAGCAGTACTTC. Its protein is CSASPTSLYEQYF.

The chain uses TRBV18 and TRBJ1-2; 7 bases agree with TRBD1. There are 13 residues in the CDR3. The V gene's germline CDR1 is KGHSH and CDR2 LQKENI. J was trimmed by 4 bases and V by 5 bases; bases with no gene match: 4. The CDR3 spells CASSDGTAYGYTF. The CDR3 DNA reads TGTGCCAGCTCAGACGGGACAGCCTATGGCTACACCTTC.

The chain carries TRBV3-1 and TRBJ2-2; 9 nucleotides agree with TRBD1. The germline V gene encodes CDR1 LGHDT and CDR2 YNNKEL (reference sequence). V lost 4 bases to trimming and J lost 3 bases; unmatched junction nucleotides: 3. This CDR3 is 15 amino acids long. The DNA for the CDR3 is TGTGCCAGCAGCCGGAGACAGGGGGACACCGGGGAGCTGTTTTTT. This codes for CASSRRQGDTGELFF.

The rearrangement links TRBV12-3 or TRBV12-4 to TRBJ2-7, with D possibly being TRBD1 (6 bases). V was trimmed by 8 bases and J by 5 bases, leaving 16 bases between them. CDR3 length: 13 amino acids. The chain's CDR3 is CASARGQRDEQYF. The CDR3 nucleotides read TGTGCCAGCGCCCGGGGACAACGCGACGAGCAGTACTTC.

This chain joins TRBV29-1 and TRBJ2-5; 7 nucleotides agree with TRBD1. V shed 6 bases, J shed 5 bases, and the junction held 6 bases outside the gene matches. CDR1 is SQVTM, CDR2 ANQGSEA, per germline. The CDR3 runs to 12 residues. The CDR3 nucleotides are TGCAGCGTCAACAGGGGCGGGGAGACCCAGTACTTC. It codes for CSVNRGGETQYF.

The chain has TRBV29-1 and TRBJ2-3; the match to TRBD2 covers 11 bases. From germline, CDR1 is SQVTM and CDR2 ANQGSEA. This CDR3 has 14 amino acids. Trimming removed 5 bases from V and 2 bases from J; junction bases left unmatched: 3. The CDR3 DNA reads as TGCAGCGTTCTAGCGGGAGGTCCCACAGATACGCAGTATTTT. This codes for CSVLAGGPTDTQYF.

V and J are TRBV12-3 or TRBV12-4 and TRBJ2-7; 13 bases map to TRBD2. Trimming took 6 bases from V and 3 from J; bases not matched to a gene: 2. The CDR3 consists of 14 residues. CDR3 nucleotide sequence: TGTGCCAGCAGAACTAGCGGGAGGGGCTACGAGCAGTACTTC. Translating gives CASRTSGRGYEQYF.

The chain couples TRBV27 to TRBJ2-3; 12 nucleotides agree with TRBD2. Germline values: CDR1 MNHEY, CDR2 SMNVEV (reference sequence). With V trimmed by 4 bases and J by 0 bases, 14 bases remained unmatched. CDR3 length equals 20 residues. The CDR3 DNA follows: TGTGCCAGCAGTTCAGTGAGACCAGGACTAGCGGGGCTAAGCACAGATACGCAGTATTTT. Encoded protein: CASSSVRPGLAGLSTDTQYF.